This T cell receptor (beta chain) is drawn from a study of blood T cell repertoires in COVID-19. Overall study: Nucleic acid was either cDNA or gDNA, and it came from T cells, B-cell-depleted T cells, or PBMCs.

As originally analysed: How many nucleated cells were present was estimated from reference gene primer amplification. TCRdb keeps only in-frame clones here, not all; method: immunoSEQ multiplex PCR. V, J and clone size were drawn from that table, and D and trimming were deduced from the DNA. This sample has about 300,000 clones, with 85% found just once. Trimming took 6 bases from V and 4 from J, leaving 13 bases between them. This CDR3 comprises 13 residues. Germline lookup yields CDR1 SGHNT and CDR2 YYREEE (reference sequence). The gene calls are TRBV5-4 and TRBJ1-2; maybe TRBD1 (5 bases). The receptor was isolated from a young woman who had been exposed to COVID-19. The specimen was PBMCs or T cells enriched from blood (not recorded which). DNA for the CDR3: TGTGCCAGCACCCCCGACAGAGGCTATGGCTACACCTTC. This gives the protein CASTPDRGYGYTF.